The present T cell receptor beta chain was sequenced within a study of a mutant IDH1 vaccine in newly diagnosed glioma (dated by TCRdb to the early 2020s). As for the study more broadly: Across visits V03 through V10, patients got a total of eight vaccinations, given in weeks 1, 3, 5, 7, 11, 15, 19 and 23. Before enrollment, patients had received standard therapy of radiotherapy alone, temozolomide alone, or radiochemotherapy with temozolomide; most received the combination. Six visits were used for peripheral blood collection: V03 (baseline), V05, V07, V10, V12 and V13. In the chemotherapy-containing groups, vaccination started alongside temozolomide cycles, whereas in patients who had radiotherapy alone it started 4-6 weeks after radiotherapy. Of the roughly 34 treated patients, approximately 62% were male and 37.5% were female, and the mean age was roughly 40 years. For exploratory analyses, some 24 treated patients had longitudinal TCRB deep sequencing done wherever samples were available.

Library generation was performed with the immunoSEQ multiplex PCR assay. Rearranged TCR beta chain sequences were amplified using the hsTCRB Kit according to the manufacturer's protocol. An Illumina MiSeq was used to sequence the TCRB libraries. The authors' pipeline ran thus. The kit vendor's proprietary platform handled demultiplexing, trimming and gene mapping. The table was pulled from immuneACCESS by TCRdb, which kept in-frame rearrangements only. Such tables lose some clones; where checked, under half of the loss comes from unresolved V genes, and the rest has no known cause. The DNA gave D and trimming, while V, J and clone size come from that table. The table for this sample lists 50,000 to 65,000 clones; 75% to 95% of them were counted only once. In total, the top ten clones hold over 2% of the sample. With regard to this clone: Its antigen has not been determined. Base quality data are lacking; no much larger clone is found one base away.

What the work shows at the level of the full study, not this receptor alone: Across multiple MHC alleles, vaccine-induced immune responses were seen in more than 80% of patients. Selection of PBMC samples for TCRB deep sequencing was based on availability. Pseudoprogression seemed to be unrelated to changes in the top peripheral T cell clonotypes found by TCRB sequencing. According to the authors, sample limitations meant that analyses of patient blood samples could not be reproduced.

Reading the label with the study, this specimen's time point is: week 11, during vaccination. Each vaccine dose was 300 ug of a 20-mer mutant IDH1 peptide in Montanide, given subcutaneously with topical imiquimod. All donors had newly diagnosed IDH1-mutant astrocytomas of WHO grade 3 or 4 that showed loss of nuclear ATRX. The samples were drawn from NOA16, a multicentre, single-arm, open-label phase I trial in Germany that tested a mutant IDH1 peptide vaccine in humans for the first time. The DNeasy Blood and Tissue Kit was used to extract genomic DNA from EDTA blood for TCRB sequencing. The sequence came from a man in his fifties with glioma. Sample: PBMCs, taken from a glioma patient whose treatment included an IDH1 peptide vaccine.

The nucleotide sequence reads as follows: TGTGCCAGCAGGTCCGGGAACAGATATGGCTACACCTTC. It is translated as CASRSGNRYGYTF. The rearrangement combines TRBV7-9 with TRBJ1-2; confidence is insufficient to name the D gene. The CDR1 and CDR2 encoded by the germline V gene (reference sequence) are SEHNR and FQNEAQ. The CDR3 runs 13 residues from the cysteine to the phenylalanine. Only the CDR3 region is kept as DNA, spanning 39 bases read in frame from base 1. V is pared back by 6 bases and J by 5 bases, with 13 bases lying between the germline termini.